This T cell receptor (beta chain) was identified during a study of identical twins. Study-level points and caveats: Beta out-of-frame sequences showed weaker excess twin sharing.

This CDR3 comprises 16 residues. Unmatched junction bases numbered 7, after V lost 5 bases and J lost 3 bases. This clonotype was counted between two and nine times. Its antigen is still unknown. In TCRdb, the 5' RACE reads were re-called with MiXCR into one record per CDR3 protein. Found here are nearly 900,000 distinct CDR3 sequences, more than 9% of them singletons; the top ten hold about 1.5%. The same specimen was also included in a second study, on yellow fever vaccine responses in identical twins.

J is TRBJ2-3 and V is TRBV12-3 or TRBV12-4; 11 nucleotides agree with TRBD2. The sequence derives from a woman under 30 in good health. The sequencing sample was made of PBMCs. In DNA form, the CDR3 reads TGTGCCAGCAGTCCACTAGCGGGAGAAGAAACAGATACGCAGTATTTT. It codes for CASSPLAGEETDTQYF.